This TCR beta chain was found in a study of shared clonotypes between healthy human individuals. Study details: Researchers drew samples from a couple of women and a few men aged 18 to 49.

Trimming removed 3 bases from V and 8 bases from J; junction bases left unmatched: 9. This CDR3 has 15 amino acids. Germline V gene sequence: CDR1 SGHTA, CDR2 FQGNSA. The donors, all of them Caucasian adults, lived in Nashville, Tennessee. Scientists sequenced DNA from unsorted PBMC on ten immunoSEQ deep assay plates. Produced via immunoSEQ multiplex PCR; TCRdb's table is partial and in-frame only. The table lists fewer than 600,000 clones, 75% to 85% of them singletons, with 10% to 15% in the top ten. The rearrangement joins TRBV7-2 to TRBJ2-1, with 8 positions matching TRBD1. The sequence was collected from a woman between 40 and 50 years old in good health. Some clones in this sample may be carry-over from other donors' samples. The sample was PBMCs. The CDR3 protein is CASSFDRGSMDEQFF. CDR3 coding DNA: TGTGCCAGCAGCTTTGACAGGGGATCGATGGATGAGCAGTTCTTC.